This TCR beta chain was documented in a study of blood T cell repertoires in COVID-19. Germline V CDR1 and CDR2: LGHNA, YNFKEQ. The CDR3 is made up of 11 amino acids. V gave up 4 bases and J gave up 10 bases, with 8 bases separating them. Authors' analysis steps: For nucleated cells, counts were estimated from reference gene primer amplification. Data came from immunoSEQ multiplex PCR; TCRdb stores just in-frame clones and leaves some out. Clonal size and the V and J genes are those of that table, whereas D and trimming came from the DNA. The sample consists of over 45,000 clones, more than 75% of them appearing once.

The origin of this receptor is a man aged 50 to 60 with active or convalescent COVID-19. The chain carries TRBV4-2 and TRBJ1-3; D is undetermined. Input material: peripheral blood. The DNA for the CDR3 is TGTGCCAGCAGCCGTTCGGAGACCATATATTTT. Encoded protein: CASSRSETIYF.